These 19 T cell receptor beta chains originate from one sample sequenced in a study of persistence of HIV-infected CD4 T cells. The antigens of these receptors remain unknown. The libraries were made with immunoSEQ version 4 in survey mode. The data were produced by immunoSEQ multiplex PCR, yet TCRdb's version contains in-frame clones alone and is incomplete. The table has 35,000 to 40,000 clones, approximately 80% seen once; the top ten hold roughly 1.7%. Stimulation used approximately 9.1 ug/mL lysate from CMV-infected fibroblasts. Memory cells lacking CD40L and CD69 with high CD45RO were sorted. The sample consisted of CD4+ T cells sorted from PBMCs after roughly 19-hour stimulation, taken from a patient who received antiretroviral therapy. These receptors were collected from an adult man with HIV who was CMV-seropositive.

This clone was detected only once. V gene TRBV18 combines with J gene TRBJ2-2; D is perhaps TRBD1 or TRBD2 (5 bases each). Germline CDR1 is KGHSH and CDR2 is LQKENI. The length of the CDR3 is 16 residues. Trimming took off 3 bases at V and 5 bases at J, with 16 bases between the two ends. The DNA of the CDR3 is TGTGCCAGCTCACCCAGGGTCGCCCGGGGAACCGGGGAGCTGTTTTTT. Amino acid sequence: CASSPRVARGTGELFF.

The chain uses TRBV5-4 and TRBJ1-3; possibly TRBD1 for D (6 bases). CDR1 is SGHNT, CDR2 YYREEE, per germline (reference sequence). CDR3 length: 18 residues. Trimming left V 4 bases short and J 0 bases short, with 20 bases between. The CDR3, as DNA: TGTGCCAGCAGCCCGAGGGGGGGTGAGGGGCTCTCTGGAAACACCATATATTTT. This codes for CASSPRGGEGLSGNTIYF.

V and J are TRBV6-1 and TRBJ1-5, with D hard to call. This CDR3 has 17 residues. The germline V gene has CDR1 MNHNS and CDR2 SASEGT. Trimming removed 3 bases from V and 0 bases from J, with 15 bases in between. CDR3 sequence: CASSEPPRRYSNQPQHF. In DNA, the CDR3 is TGTGCCAGCAGTGAGCCCCCTCGGAGGTATAGCAATCAGCCCCAGCATTTT.

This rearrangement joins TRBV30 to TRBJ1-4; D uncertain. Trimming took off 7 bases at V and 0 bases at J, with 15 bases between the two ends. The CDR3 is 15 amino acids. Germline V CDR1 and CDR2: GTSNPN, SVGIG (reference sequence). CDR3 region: CASGKKSATNEKLFF. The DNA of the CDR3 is TGTGCCTCCGGAAAAAAGTCTGCAACTAATGAAAAACTGTTTTTT.

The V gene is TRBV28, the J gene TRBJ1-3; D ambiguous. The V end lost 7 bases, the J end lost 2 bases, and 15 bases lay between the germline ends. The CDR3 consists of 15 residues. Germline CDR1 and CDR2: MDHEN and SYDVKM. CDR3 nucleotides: TGTGCCAGCAATTCGGCGACTACGACTGGAAACACCATATATTTT. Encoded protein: CASNSATTTGNTIYF. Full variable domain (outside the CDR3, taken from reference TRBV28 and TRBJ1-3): DVKVTQSSRYLVKRTGEKVFLECVQDMDHENMFWYRQDPGLGLRLIYFSYDVKMKEKGDIPEGYSVSREKKERFSLILESASTNQTSMYLCASNSATTTGNTIYFGEGSWLTVV.

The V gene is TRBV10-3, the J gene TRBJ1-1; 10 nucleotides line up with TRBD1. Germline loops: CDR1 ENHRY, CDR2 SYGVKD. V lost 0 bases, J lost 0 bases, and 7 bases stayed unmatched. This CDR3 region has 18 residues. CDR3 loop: CAISESTGTGAMNTEAFF. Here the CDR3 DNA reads TGTGCCATCAGTGAGTCCACGGGGACAGGGGCTATGAACACTGAAGCTTTCTTT.

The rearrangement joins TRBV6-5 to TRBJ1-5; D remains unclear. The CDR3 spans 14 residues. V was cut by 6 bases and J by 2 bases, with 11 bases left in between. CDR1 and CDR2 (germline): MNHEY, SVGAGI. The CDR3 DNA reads TGTGCCAGCAGATTGGGAAAGGGCAATCAGCCCCAGCATTTT. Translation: CASRLGKGNQPQHF.

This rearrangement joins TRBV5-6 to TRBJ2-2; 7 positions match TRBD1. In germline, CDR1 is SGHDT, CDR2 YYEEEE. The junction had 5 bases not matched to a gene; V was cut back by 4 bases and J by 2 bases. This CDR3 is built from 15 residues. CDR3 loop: CASSGTGVNTGELFF. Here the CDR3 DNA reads TGTGCCAGCAGCGGTACAGGGGTAAACACCGGGGAGCTGTTTTTT.

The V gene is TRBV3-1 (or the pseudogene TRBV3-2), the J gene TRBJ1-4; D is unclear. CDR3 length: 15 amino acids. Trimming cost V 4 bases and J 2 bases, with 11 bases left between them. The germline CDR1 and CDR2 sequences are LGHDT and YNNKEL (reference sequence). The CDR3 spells CASSPRRSTNEKLFF. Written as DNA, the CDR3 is TGTGCCAGCAGCCCCCGGCGATCCACTAATGAAAAACTGTTTTTT.

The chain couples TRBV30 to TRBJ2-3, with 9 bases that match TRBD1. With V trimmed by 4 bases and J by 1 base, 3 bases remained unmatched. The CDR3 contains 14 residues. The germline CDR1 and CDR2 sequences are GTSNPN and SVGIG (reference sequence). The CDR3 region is CAWTRDRGTDTQYF. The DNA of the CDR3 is TGTGCCTGGACTCGGGACAGGGGCACAGATACGCAGTATTTT. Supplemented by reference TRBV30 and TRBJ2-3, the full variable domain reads SQTIHQWPATLVQPVGSPLSLECTVEGTSNPNLYWYRQAAGRGLQLLFYSVGIGQISSEVPQNLSASRPQDRQFILSSKKLLLSDSGFYLCAWTRDRGTDTQYFGPGTRLTVL.

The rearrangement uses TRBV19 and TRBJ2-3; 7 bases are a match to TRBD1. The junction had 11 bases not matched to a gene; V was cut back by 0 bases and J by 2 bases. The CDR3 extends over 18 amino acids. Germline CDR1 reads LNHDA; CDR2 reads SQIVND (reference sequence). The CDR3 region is CASSIDRRTGRATDTQYF. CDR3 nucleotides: TGTGCCAGTAGTATAGATCGTAGGACAGGTCGGGCCACAGATACGCAGTATTTT.

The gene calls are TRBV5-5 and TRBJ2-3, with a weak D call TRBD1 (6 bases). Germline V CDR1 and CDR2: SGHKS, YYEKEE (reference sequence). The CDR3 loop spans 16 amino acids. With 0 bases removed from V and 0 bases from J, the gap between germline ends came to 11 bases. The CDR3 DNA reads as TGTGCCAGCAGCTTGGGGGGACACGGAAGCACAGATACGCAGTATTTT. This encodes CASSLGGHGSTDTQYF. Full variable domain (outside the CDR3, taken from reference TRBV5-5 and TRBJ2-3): DAGVTQSPTHLIKTRGQQVTLRCSPISGHKSVSWYQQVLGQGPQFIFQYYEKEERGRGNFPDRFSARQFPNYSSELNVNALLLGDSALYLCASSLGGHGSTDTQYFGPGTRLTVL.

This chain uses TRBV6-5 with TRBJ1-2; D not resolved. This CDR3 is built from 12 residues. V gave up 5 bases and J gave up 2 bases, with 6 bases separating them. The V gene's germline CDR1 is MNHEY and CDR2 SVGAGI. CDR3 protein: CASSRVNYGYTF. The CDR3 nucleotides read TGTGCCAGCAGTCGGGTAAACTATGGCTACACCTTC.

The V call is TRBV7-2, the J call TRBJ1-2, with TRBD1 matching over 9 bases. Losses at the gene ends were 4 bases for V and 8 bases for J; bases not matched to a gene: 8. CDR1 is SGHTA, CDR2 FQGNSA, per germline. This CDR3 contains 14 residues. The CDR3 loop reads CASSSGTGRWGYTF. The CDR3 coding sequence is TGTGCCAGCAGCTCAGGGACAGGGAGATGGGGCTACACCTTC.

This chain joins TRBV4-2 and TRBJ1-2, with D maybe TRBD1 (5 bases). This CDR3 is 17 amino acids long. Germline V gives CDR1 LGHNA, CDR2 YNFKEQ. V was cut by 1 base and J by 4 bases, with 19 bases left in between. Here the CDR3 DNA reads TGTGCCAGCAGCCAAGCCCCTCAAGGGCAGGGTGGCTATGGCTACACCTTC. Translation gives CASSQAPQGQGGYGYTF.

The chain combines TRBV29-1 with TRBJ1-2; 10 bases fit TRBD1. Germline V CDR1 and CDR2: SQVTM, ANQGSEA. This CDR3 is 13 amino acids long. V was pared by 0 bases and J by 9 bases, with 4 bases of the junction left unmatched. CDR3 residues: CSVEDRDRGCYTF. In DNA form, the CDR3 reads TGCAGCGTTGAAGACCGGGACAGGGGATGCTACACCTTC.

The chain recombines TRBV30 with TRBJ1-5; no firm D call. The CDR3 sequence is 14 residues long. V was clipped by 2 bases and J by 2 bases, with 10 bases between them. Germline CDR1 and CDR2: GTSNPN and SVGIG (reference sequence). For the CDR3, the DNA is TGTGCCTGGAGTACGATGGGTGGCAATCAGCCCCAGCATTTT. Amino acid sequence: CAWSTMGGNQPQHF.

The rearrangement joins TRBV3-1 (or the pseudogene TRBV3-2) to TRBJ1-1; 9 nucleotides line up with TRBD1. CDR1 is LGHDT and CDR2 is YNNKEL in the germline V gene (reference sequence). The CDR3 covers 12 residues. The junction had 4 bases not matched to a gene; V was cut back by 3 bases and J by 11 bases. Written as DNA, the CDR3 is TGTGCCAGCAGCCACCGGGACAGGGAGGCTTTCTTT. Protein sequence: CASSHRDREAFF.

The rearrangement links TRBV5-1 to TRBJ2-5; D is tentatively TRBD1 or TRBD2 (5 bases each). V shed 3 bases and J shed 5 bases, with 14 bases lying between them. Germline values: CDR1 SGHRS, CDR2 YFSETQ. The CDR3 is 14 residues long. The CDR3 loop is CASSSLEGEETQYF. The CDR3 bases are TGCGCCAGCAGCTCCCTGGAAGGGGAGGAGACCCAGTACTTC.